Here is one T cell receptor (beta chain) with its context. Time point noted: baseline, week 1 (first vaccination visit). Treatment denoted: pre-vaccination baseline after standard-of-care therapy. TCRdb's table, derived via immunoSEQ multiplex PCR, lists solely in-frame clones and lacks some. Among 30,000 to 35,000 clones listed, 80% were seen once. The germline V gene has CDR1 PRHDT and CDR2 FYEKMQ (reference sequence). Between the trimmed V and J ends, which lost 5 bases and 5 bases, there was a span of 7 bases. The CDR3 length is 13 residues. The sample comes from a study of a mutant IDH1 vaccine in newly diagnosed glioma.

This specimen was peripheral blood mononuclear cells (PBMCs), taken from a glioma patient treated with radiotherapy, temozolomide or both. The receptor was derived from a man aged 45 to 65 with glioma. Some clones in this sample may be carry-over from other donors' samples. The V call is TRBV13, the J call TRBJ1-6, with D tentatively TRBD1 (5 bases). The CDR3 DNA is TGTGCCAGCAGCGGGGCTGATAATTCACCCCTCCACTTT. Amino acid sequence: CASSGADNSPLHF.